Shown below are 14 T cell receptor beta chains from a single sample sequenced in a study of cytomegalovirus exposure and HLA in healthy donors (dated by TCRdb to between 2016 and 2019). Library construction relied on the immunoSEQ multiplex PCR assay. For the multiplex PCR, a mixture combining 60 forward primers for TCR Vbeta segments and 13 reverse primers for TCR Jbeta segments was used. Sourced from immuneACCESS, this table was stored by TCRdb with only in-frame sequences that have V and J called. A share of the clones is absent; for the studies checked, an unresolved V gene accounts for under half, and the remainder has no known explanation. This sample lists 100,000 to 150,000 clones; around 72% were detected once. The top ten clones comprise less than 4.5% of the sample. The sample was PBMCs. These receptors all stem from a man younger than 45 in good health and CMV-seronegative.

The chain carries TRBV19 and TRBJ2-1; TRBD2 matches at 10 bases. The trim removed 6 bases at V and 0 bases at J, leaving 2 bases unmatched. The length of the CDR3 is 15 residues. Germline CDR1 reads LNHDA; CDR2 reads SQIVND (reference sequence). The CDR3 sequence is CASRPSGGSYNEQFF. The DNA for the CDR3 is TGTGCCAGTAGGCCTAGCGGGGGCTCCTACAATGAGCAGTTCTTC. The whole variable domain, filled in from reference TRBV19 and TRBJ2-1, reads DGGITQSPKYLFRKEGQNVTLSCEQNLNHDAMYWYRQDPGQGLRLIYYSQIVNDFQKGDIAEGYSVSREKKESFPLTVTSAQKNPTAFYLCASRPSGGSYNEQFFGPGTRLTVL.

V and J are TRBV7-9 and TRBJ1-2, with 8 positions matching TRBD1. Germline V lookup: CDR1 SEHNR, CDR2 FQNEAQ (reference sequence). The CDR3 runs 16 residues. Trimming took 3 bases from V and 0 from J; bases not matched to a gene: 6. CDR3 protein: CASSFGQGSSNYGYTF. The CDR3 DNA reads as TGTGCCAGCAGCTTTGGACAGGGATCTTCTAACTATGGCTACACCTTC.

This clone was detected once. J is TRBJ2-7 and V is TRBV29-1, with a tentative D call TRBD2 (6 bases). CDR3 length: 12 amino acids. V lost 4 bases to trimming and J lost 3 bases, with 10 bases between them. Germline V CDR1 and CDR2: SQVTM, ANQGSEA. CDR3 loop: CSVALGGYEQYF. The CDR3 coding sequence is TGCAGCGTTGCCCTCGGGGGCTACGAGCAGTACTTC.

This clone was picked up a small number of times. The J gene is TRBJ2-3, the V gene TRBV13, with TRBD2 matching over 15 bases. Germline V gene lookup returns CDR1 PRHDT and CDR2 FYEKMQ (reference sequence). The V and J ends lost 4 bases and 0 bases, in that order; junction bases with no gene match: 8. This CDR3 region has 19 residues. CDR3 residues: CASSYWGLAGGFSTDTQYF. CDR3 sequence (DNA): TGTGCCAGCAGCTACTGGGGACTAGCGGGGGGCTTTAGCACAGATACGCAGTATTTT.

This clone was observed a few times. The chain combines TRBV5-1 with TRBJ1-2; 8 positions agree with TRBD1. Germline lookup yields CDR1 SGHRS and CDR2 YFSETQ. This CDR3 has 14 amino acids. V lost 4 bases, J lost 3 bases, and 5 bases stayed unmatched. CDR3 amino acids: CASSKGQEDYGYTF. CDR3 sequence (DNA): TGCGCCAGCAGCAAGGGACAGGAAGACTATGGCTACACCTTC.

The rearrangement uses TRBV7-6 and TRBJ1-4, with no clear D. CDR1 is SGHVS, CDR2 FNYEAQ, per germline. Between the trimmed V and J ends, which lost 5 bases and 8 bases, there was a span of 12 bases. The CDR3 is 13 residues long. For the CDR3, the DNA is TGTGCCAGCAGCCCTTGGGCAGAGGAAAAACTGTTTTTT. The encoded protein is CASSPWAEEKLFF.

The rearrangement uses TRBV5-4 and TRBJ1-6; D not certain. Germline lookup yields CDR1 SGHNT and CDR2 YYREEE (reference sequence). The V gene lost 6 bases and the J gene lost 7 bases, with 17 bases spanning the gap. The CDR3 runs to 15 residues. The chain's CDR3 is CASTDIRGRNSPLHF. The CDR3 DNA is TGTGCCAGCACCGATATCCGGGGTCGGAATTCACCCCTCCACTTT.

The chain couples TRBV30 to TRBJ1-2; no reliable D call. Germline V CDR1 and CDR2: GTSNPN, SVGIG (reference sequence). There are 12 residues in the CDR3. V lost 0 bases and J lost 8, with 10 bases in between. The CDR3 DNA reads TGTGCCTGGAGTGTATCCGGGGTAGGCTACACCTTC. Translated, it gives CAWSVSGVGYTF.

The CDR3 spells CASSEGRTTLGSYEQYF. The CDR3 DNA follows: TGTGCCAGCTCCGAGGGGAGGACGACTCTAGGATCGTACGAGCAGTACTTC. The V gene is TRBV9, the J gene TRBJ2-5, with D perhaps matching TRBD2 (6 bases). The J call may be wrong; the DNA end is better matched by TRBJ2-7. The CDR3 length is 17 residues. The germline CDR1 and CDR2 sequences are SGDLS and YYNGEE.

V and J are TRBV6-5 and TRBJ1-1; D is ambiguous. The CDR3 is 13 amino acids. V gave up 8 bases and J gave up 9 bases, with 19 bases separating them. Germline V CDR1 and CDR2: MNHEY, SVGAGI. This CDR3 reads CASELMRSQKAFF. The CDR3 coding sequence is TGTGCCAGCGAGTTGATGAGGTCCCAGAAAGCTTTCTTT.

The chain recombines TRBV6-1 with TRBJ2-7; the match to TRBD1 covers 8 bases. The CDR3 is 14 residues long. Germline V gene sequence: CDR1 MNHNS, CDR2 SASEGT. With 6 bases clipped from V and 3 bases from J, the junction kept 7 bases outside the gene matches. The CDR3 region has the DNA TGTGCCAGCAGGGGACAGGTTCCAGACTACGAGCAGTACTTC. It translates to CASRGQVPDYEQYF.

V gene TRBV5-1 combines with J gene TRBJ2-2, with 7 bases identical to TRBD1. Germline V gene sequence: CDR1 SGHRS, CDR2 YFSETQ. The CDR3 length is 15 residues. Trimming removed 0 bases from V and 4 bases from J; junction bases left unmatched: 3. The CDR3 here is CASSLEGQTTGELFF. The CDR3 DNA sequence: TGCGCCAGCAGCTTGGAGGGACAGACCACCGGGGAGCTGTTTTTT. Drawing the rest from reference TRBV5-1 and TRBJ2-2, the complete variable domain is KAGVTQTPRYLIKTRGQQVTLSCSPISGHRSVSWYQQTPGQGLQFLFEYFSETQRNKGNFPGRFSGRQFSNSRSEMNVSTLELGDSALYLCASSLEGQTTGELFFGEGSRLTVL.

This clone was recorded a few times. This chain uses TRBV2 with TRBJ1-2; D is unclear. V lost 11 bases, J lost 2 bases, and 9 bases lay in between. The V gene's germline CDR1 is SNHLY and CDR2 FYNNEI. The CDR3 consists of 11 residues. Written as DNA, the CDR3 is TGTGCCGAAACGGGGAACTATGGCTACACCTTC. Amino acids: CAETGNYGYTF.

V is TRBV6-1 and J is TRBJ2-5; tentative D call: TRBD2 (6 bases). The better agreement between TRBJ2-7 and the DNA end casts doubt on the J call. This CDR3 has 16 amino acids. CDR1 and CDR2 from the germline V gene are MNHNS and SASEGT. CDR3 sequence: CASSDIGGTLPYEQYF. The DNA of the CDR3 is TGTGCCAGCAGTGATATTGGGGGGACTCTCCCCTACGAGCAGTACTTC.